The 29 T cell receptor beta chains listed next were all sequenced from one sample in a study of shared clonotypes between healthy human individuals. Sequencing was performed with immunoSEQ multiplex PCR; in TCRdb, only in-frame clones are kept and a portion is missing. Here the sample spans roughly 2.5 million clones, around 90% being singletons. Sample: naive CD4+ T cells sorted from blood. Subset in this sample: CD45RA+ positively selected. All receptors derive from a young man in good health.

The chain is built from TRBV7-9 and TRBJ1-4, with D maybe TRBD1 (5 bases). Germline values: CDR1 SEHNR, CDR2 FQNEAQ (reference sequence). This CDR3 spans 15 amino acids. Trimming cost V 5 bases and J 4 bases, with 14 bases left between them. The CDR3 nucleotides read TGTGCCAGCAGCCCACGACCGGGGGATAATGAAAAACTGTTTTTT. Translated: CASSPRPGDNEKLFF.

This clone appeared a few times. The CDR3 reads CAWSVMTAGQPQHF. CDR3 in DNA: TGTGCCTGGAGTGTAATGACAGCGGGTCAGCCCCAGCATTTT. This chain connects TRBV30 to TRBJ1-5; weak D call: TRBD1 (5 bases). V was pared by 0 bases and J by 6 bases, with 12 bases between. The CDR3 is made up of 14 amino acids. The germline V gene has CDR1 GTSNPN and CDR2 SVGIG (reference sequence).

This clone has just one count. V and J are TRBV5-1 and TRBJ1-4; 7 nucleotides line up with TRBD1. The CDR3 loop spans 14 amino acids. The V segment lost 7 bases and the J segment 8 bases; nucleotides outside the gene matches: 11. CDR1 and CDR2 from the germline V gene are SGHRS and YFSETQ. DNA for the CDR3: TGCGCCAGCTCTGAAGGGGGCCTTGGGGAAAAACTGTTTTTT. Its translation: CASSEGGLGEKLFF.

This clone was detected only once. The chain couples TRBV5-1 to TRBJ2-3; D is ambiguous. The CDR3 extends over 13 amino acids. Trimming cost V 4 bases and J 0 bases, with 6 bases left between them. The germline CDR1 and CDR2 sequences are SGHRS and YFSETQ. CDR3 amino acids: CASSTLSTDTQYF. In DNA form, the CDR3 reads TGCGCCAGCAGCACGTTAAGCACAGATACGCAGTATTTT.

V gene TRBV12-2 combines with J gene TRBJ2-3. TRBV12-2 is an annotated pseudogene. CDR3 size: 17 residues. The CDR3 bases are TGTGCAAGTCGCTCATATAACGGTGAGACCCCCACAGATACGCAGTATTTT. It encodes CASRSYNGETPTDTQYF.

The chain links TRBV4-3 to TRBJ2-7; 7 bases are shared with TRBD1. CDR3 size: 15 residues. The germline V gene encodes CDR1 LGHNA and CDR2 YSLEER. V shed 3 bases and J 0 bases; nucleotides not matched to a gene: 5. As DNA, the CDR3 is TGCGCCAGCAGCCATGGGGACAGCTCCTCCTACGAGCAGTACTTC. It yields the protein CASSHGDSSSYEQYF.

This clone was observed once. The chain links TRBV2 to TRBJ2-5; perhaps TRBD2 as D (5 bases). The J call is uncertain, as TRBJ2-7 better fits the DNA end. Germline V gene lookup returns CDR1 SNHLY and CDR2 FYNNEI. There are 11 residues in the CDR3. CDR3 sequence reads: CASRAANEQYF. The DNA for the CDR3 is TGTGCCAGCAGAGCGGCCAACGAGCAGTACTTC.

The chain employs TRBV4-3 and TRBJ2-5, with 14 bases fitting TRBD2. The germline gives CDR1 LGHNA, CDR2 YSLEER. J lost 5 bases, V lost 0 bases, and 5 bases had no gene match. CDR3 size: 17 residues. The CDR3 spells CASSQDRGLAGGETQYF. In nucleotides, the CDR3 is TGCGCCAGCAGCCAAGATCGAGGACTAGCGGGAGGTGAGACCCAGTACTTC.

This chain joins TRBV6-5 and TRBJ1-2, with 9 bases aligning to TRBD1. The CDR3 is 15 amino acids. The V gene end was trimmed by 4 bases and the J gene end by 4 bases; junction bases not matched to a gene: 7. CDR1 is MNHEY and CDR2 is SVGAGI in the germline V gene. CDR3 amino acids: CASSSYRGLTYGYTF. CDR3 nucleotides: TGTGCCAGCAGTTCTTACAGGGGGCTCACCTATGGCTACACCTTC.

The chain recombines TRBV28 with TRBJ1-4; D gene unclear. The CDR3 length is 15 residues. Trimming removed 2 bases at V and 11 bases at J, with 18 bases between. The V gene's germline CDR1 is MDHEN and CDR2 SYDVKM. The CDR3 loop is CASSLGVTRSLKLFF. The DNA of the CDR3 is TGTGCCAGCAGTTTAGGGGTGACGCGATCGTTGAAACTGTTTTTT.

The chain recombines TRBV5-1 with TRBJ2-5; 7 nucleotides match TRBD2. Germline trimming cut 2 bases from V and 0 bases from J; bases unmatched to any gene: 4. There are 15 residues in the CDR3. The V gene's germline CDR1 is SGHRS and CDR2 YFSETQ. Here the CDR3 reads CASSFVGTNQETQYF. The DNA of the CDR3 is TGCGCCAGCAGCTTCGTCGGGACTAACCAAGAGACCCAGTACTTC.

The rearrangement links TRBV5-1 to TRBJ2-7, with 10 bases lining up with TRBD1. V was clipped by 4 bases and J by 7 bases; unmatched bases: 14. Germline V gene lookup returns CDR1 SGHRS and CDR2 YFSETQ. The CDR3 sequence is 16 residues long. DNA of the CDR3: TGCGCCAGCAGCGACAGACTCCGGGACAGGGGCAGGGAGCAGTACTTC. Its protein is CASSDRLRDRGREQYF.

This sequence joins TRBV18 and TRBJ1-3, with D maybe TRBD1 (6 bases). This CDR3 comprises 16 residues. CDR1 is KGHSH, CDR2 LQKENI, per germline. Trimming shortened V by 2 bases and J by 4 bases, and 15 bases separated the two germline ends. The CDR3 here is CASSPNTGTYGNTIYF. The CDR3 DNA reads TGTGCCAGCTCACCAAACACCGGGACATACGGAAACACCATATATTTT.

CDR3: CASSSPGPSTDTQYF. As DNA, the CDR3 is TGTGCCAGCAGTTCCCCGGGACCGAGCACAGATACGCAGTATTTT. The V and J genes are TRBV7-8 and TRBJ2-3; tentatively, D is TRBD1 or TRBD2 (5 bases each). The V end was cut by 6 bases, the J end by 0 bases, with 13 bases between. This CDR3 has 15 residues. Germline V CDR1 and CDR2: SGHVS, FQNEAQ. Drawing the rest from reference TRBV7-8 and TRBJ2-3, the complete variable domain is GAGVSQSPRYKVAKRGQDVALRCDPISGHVSLFWYQQALGQGPEFLTYFQNEAQLDKSGLPSDRFFAERPEGSVSTLKIQRTQQEDSAVYLCASSSPGPSTDTQYFGPGTRLTVL.

The genes are TRBV7-3 and TRBJ1-1, with no clear D. Trimming removed 4 bases from V and 5 bases from J, with 17 bases in between. CDR3 length: 15 amino acids. From germline, CDR1 is SGHTA and CDR2 FQGTGA. CDR3 region: CASSSSAQRDTEAFF. The DNA for the CDR3 is TGTGCCAGCAGCTCCTCCGCACAGAGGGATACTGAAGCTTTCTTT.

The chain is built from TRBV7-2 and TRBJ2-7, with 10 bases lining up with TRBD2. After removal of 4 bases from V and 2 bases from J, the junction contained 8 bases not matched to a gene. The length of the CDR3 is 16 residues. CDR1 and CDR2 (germline): SGHTA, FQGNSA. CDR3 region: CASSSVGLAVAYEQYF. CDR3 coding DNA: TGTGCCAGCAGCTCCGTCGGACTAGCGGTCGCCTACGAGCAGTACTTC.

V usage is TRBV28 and J usage is TRBJ1-3; D is unresolved. Trimming cost V 3 bases and J 2 bases, with 8 bases left between them. The CDR3 is 14 residues long. In germline, CDR1 is MDHEN, CDR2 SYDVKM. The CDR3 DNA sequence: TGTGCCAGCAGTTTGTCCGGGGCTGGAAACACCATATATTTT. It is translated as CASSLSGAGNTIYF.

This chain joins TRBV11-2 and TRBJ1-1; possible D gene TRBD1, 5 bases. Trimming took off 3 bases at V and 6 bases at J, with 11 bases between the two ends. This CDR3 comprises 13 residues. Germline assignment: CDR1 SGHAT and CDR2 FQNNGV. The CDR3 coding sequence is TGTGCCAGCAGCTTCAGGGTACTCGCTGAAGCTTTCTTT. It codes for CASSFRVLAEAFF.

The V gene is TRBV6-5, the J gene TRBJ1-1, with TRBD1 identical over 7 bases. The length of the CDR3 is 14 residues. The V segment lost 6 bases and the J segment 0 bases; nucleotides outside the gene matches: 4. Germline CDR1 MNHEY, CDR2 SVGAGI. The CDR3 DNA reads TGTGCCAGCAGGACAGGGCCCTTGAACACTGAAGCTTTCTTT. The encoded protein is CASRTGPLNTEAFF.

The rearrangement links TRBV19 to TRBJ2-3; D may be TRBD2 (6 bases). Germline V gives CDR1 LNHDA, CDR2 SQIVND (reference sequence). The CDR3 extends over 15 amino acids. Trimming pared 3 bases from V and 1 base from J, leaving 11 bases between. The CDR3 reads CASSIGGSGTDTQYF. The CDR3 DNA follows: TGTGCCAGTAGTATCGGGGGATCGGGCACAGATACGCAGTATTTT.

The V and J genes are TRBV30 and TRBJ1-4, with 10 bases identical to TRBD1. This CDR3 is built from 14 residues. Trimming cost V 5 bases and J 3 bases; bases outside gene matches: 3. Germline values: CDR1 GTSNPN, CDR2 SVGIG (reference sequence). In nucleotides, the CDR3 is TGTGCCTGGCGGGGGACAGGGGCTAATGAAAAACTGTTTTTT. Its translation: CAWRGTGANEKLFF.

V usage is TRBV27 and J usage is TRBJ2-5; 8 bases are a match to TRBD1. Germline CDR1 is MNHEY and CDR2 is SMNVEV (reference sequence). V lost 5 bases and J lost 2; bases outside the gene matches: 7. The CDR3 covers 15 residues. CDR3 in DNA: TGTGCCAGCAGTCCGCGACAGGGGAGGCAAGAGACCCAGTACTTC. The encoded protein is CASSPRQGRQETQYF.

This rearrangement joins TRBV5-1 to TRBJ1-4; the D is unclear. Germline V CDR1 and CDR2: SGHRS, YFSETQ. V was pared by 4 bases and J by 0 bases, with 10 bases between. This CDR3 has 15 residues. The CDR3 nucleotides are TGCGCCAGCAGCACCCTTGGTGCAACTAATGAAAAACTGTTTTTT. Protein: CASSTLGATNEKLFF.

This chain links TRBV21-1 with TRBJ2-1; the table gives TRBD1 as D, unverified against the DNA. TRBV21-1 is described as a pseudogene. The CDR3 has 19 residues. The CDR3 bases are TGTGCCAGCAGCAAAGGCGATAGGGGGAGGCGACAGGGGGCCGGTGAGCAGTTCTTC. Its protein is CASSKGDRGRRQGAGEQFF.

The chain is built from TRBV7-2 and TRBJ2-5; 8 nucleotides line up with TRBD2. Germline V lookup: CDR1 SGHTA, CDR2 FQGNSA. V gave up 2 bases and J gave up 6 bases; unmatched junction bases: 2. The CDR3 runs 13 residues. CDR3 residues: CASSLRGGKTQYF. The CDR3, as DNA: TGTGCCAGCAGCTTACGGGGGGGAAAGACCCAGTACTTC.

In its sample, this clone was seen once. V and J are TRBV4-2 and TRBJ2-7, with TRBD2 matching over 10 bases. The V and J ends lost 0 bases and 1 base, in that order; junction bases with no gene match: 3. Per the germline V gene, CDR1 is LGHNA and CDR2 is YNFKEQ. The CDR3 has 16 amino acids. CDR3 coding DNA: TGTGCCAGCAGCCAAGATCATAGCGGGGGGTCCTACGAGCAGTACTTC. Protein sequence: CASSQDHSGGSYEQYF.

V gene TRBV5-1 combines with J gene TRBJ1-4, with D unclear. The CDR3 extends over 15 amino acids. V lost 3 bases, J lost 1 base, and 10 bases lay in between. Germline V lookup: CDR1 SGHRS, CDR2 YFSETQ. The CDR3 DNA sequence: TGCGCCAGCAGCTCGGGTAGGCAAACTAATGAAAAACTGTTTTTT. This gives the protein CASSSGRQTNEKLFF.

The rearrangement uses TRBV2 and TRBJ2-3; 7 bases are shared with TRBD2. The CDR3 is made up of 17 amino acids. The ends lost 2 bases at V and 2 bases at J; junction bases unmatched: 10. The germline V gene has CDR1 SNHLY and CDR2 FYNNEI. DNA of the CDR3: TGTGCCAGCAGTGAACTGACTAGCAGCCCATTCACAGATACGCAGTATTTT. Residues: CASSELTSSPFTDTQYF.

V is TRBV11-3 and J is TRBJ2-7; D is perhaps TRBD1 (6 bases). V lost 5 bases, J lost 7 bases, and 15 bases lay in between. Germline CDR1 and CDR2: SGHNT and YENEEA. The CDR3 runs to 13 residues. CDR3 amino acids: CASSPRTAFEQYF. The CDR3 nucleotides are TGTGCCAGCAGCCCAAGGACAGCTTTTGAGCAGTACTTC.